This TCR beta chain was captured by sequencing in a study of T cells in Graves' hyperthyroidism and ophthalmopathy. Study results and limitations: The model forecast ophthalmopathy, anticipating it by a median approximately 7 months before onset.

The CDR3 has 13 residues. Germline CDR1 reads ENHRY; CDR2 reads SYGVKD. V was clipped by 4 bases and J by 6 bases, with 10 bases between them. Pregnant or lactating patients were excluded, as were those with uncontrolled infection or other autoimmune disease. Out of around 10 ml of fresh peripheral blood came the PBMCs. This clonotype has ten or more counts. Its antigen is unidentified. Amplified TCR beta CDR3 regions derived from RNA transcripts. First-round RT-PCR of the TCR CDR3 relied on the HTBI primer set. One entry per CDR3 protein results from TCRdb running MiXCR on the multiplex PCR reads. In the table there are over 650,000 distinct CDR3 sequences, around 17% of which are singletons.

The chain has TRBV10-3 and TRBJ2-1; possible D gene TRBD2, 7 bases. The sequenced sample consisted of blood. The sequence was collected from a man younger than 35 with Graves' hyperthyroidism. DNA for the CDR3: TGTGCCATCAGTGTGGCGGGGGCCAATGAGCAGTTCTTC. Protein sequence: CAISVAGANEQFF.